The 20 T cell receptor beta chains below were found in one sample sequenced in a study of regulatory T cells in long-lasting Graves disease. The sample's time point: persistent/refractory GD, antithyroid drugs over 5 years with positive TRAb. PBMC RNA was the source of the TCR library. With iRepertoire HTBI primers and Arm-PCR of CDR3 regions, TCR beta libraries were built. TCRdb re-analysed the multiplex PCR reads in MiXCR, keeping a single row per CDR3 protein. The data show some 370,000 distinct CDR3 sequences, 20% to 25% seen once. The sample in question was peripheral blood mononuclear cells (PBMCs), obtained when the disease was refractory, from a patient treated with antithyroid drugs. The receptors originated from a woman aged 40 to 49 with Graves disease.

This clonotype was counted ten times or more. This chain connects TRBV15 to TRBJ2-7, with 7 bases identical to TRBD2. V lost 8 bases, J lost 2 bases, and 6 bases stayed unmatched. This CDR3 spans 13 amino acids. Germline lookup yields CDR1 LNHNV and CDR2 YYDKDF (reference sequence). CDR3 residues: CATRAGATYEQYF. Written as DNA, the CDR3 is TGTGCCACCCGGGCGGGAGCGACCTACGAGCAGTACTTC.

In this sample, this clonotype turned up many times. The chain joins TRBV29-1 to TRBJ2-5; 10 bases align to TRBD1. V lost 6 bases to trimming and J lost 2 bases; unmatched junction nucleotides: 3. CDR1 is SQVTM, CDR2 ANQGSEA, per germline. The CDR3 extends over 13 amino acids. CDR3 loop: CSVPDRGQETQYF. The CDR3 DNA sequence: TGCAGCGTCCCGGACAGGGGGCAAGAGACCCAGTACTTC.

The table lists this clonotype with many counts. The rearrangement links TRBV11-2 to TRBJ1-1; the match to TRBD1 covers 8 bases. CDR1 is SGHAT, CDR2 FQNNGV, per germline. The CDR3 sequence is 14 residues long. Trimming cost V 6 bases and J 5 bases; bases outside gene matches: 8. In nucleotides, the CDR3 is TGTGCCAGCAGTAAGCAGGGGGCGCGGACTGAAGCTTTCTTT. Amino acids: CASSKQGARTEAFF.

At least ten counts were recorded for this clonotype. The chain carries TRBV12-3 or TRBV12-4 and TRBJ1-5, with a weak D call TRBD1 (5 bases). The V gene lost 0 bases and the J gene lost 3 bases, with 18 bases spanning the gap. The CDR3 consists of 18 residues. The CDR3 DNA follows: TGTGCCAGCAGTTTAGCAATTTTGATCCGACAGTCCAATCAGCCCCAGCATTTT. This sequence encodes CASSLAILIRQSNQPQHF.

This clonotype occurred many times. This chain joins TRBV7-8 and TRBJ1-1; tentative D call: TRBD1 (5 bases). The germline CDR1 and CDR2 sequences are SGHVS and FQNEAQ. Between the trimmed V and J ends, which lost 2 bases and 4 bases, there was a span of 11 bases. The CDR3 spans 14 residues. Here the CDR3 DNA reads TGTGCCAGCAGCTTATCTTCAGGGCCCACTGAAGCTTTCTTT. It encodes CASSLSSGPTEAFF.

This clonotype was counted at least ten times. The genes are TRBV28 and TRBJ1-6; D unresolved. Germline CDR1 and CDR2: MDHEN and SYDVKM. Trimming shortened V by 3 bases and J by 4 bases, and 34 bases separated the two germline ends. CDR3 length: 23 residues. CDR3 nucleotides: TGTGCCAGCAGTTTCCTGGATCGGACGGTATCGGCCCGCCAAATATGGTATAATTCACCCCTCCACTTT. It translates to CASSFLDRTVSARQIWYNSPLHF. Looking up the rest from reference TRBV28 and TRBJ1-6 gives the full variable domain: DVKVTQSSRYLVKRTGEKVFLECVQDMDHENMFWYRQDPGLGLRLIYFSYDVKMKEKGDIPEGYSVSREKKERFSLILESASTNQTSMYLCASSFLDRTVSARQIWYNSPLHFGNGTRLTVT.

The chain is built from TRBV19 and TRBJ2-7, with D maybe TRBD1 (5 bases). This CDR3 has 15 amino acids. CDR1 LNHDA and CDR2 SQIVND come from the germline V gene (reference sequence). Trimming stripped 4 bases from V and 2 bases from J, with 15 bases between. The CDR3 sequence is CASSTWTLTTYEQYF. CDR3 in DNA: TGTGCCAGTAGTACCTGGACACTTACGACCTACGAGCAGTACTTC.

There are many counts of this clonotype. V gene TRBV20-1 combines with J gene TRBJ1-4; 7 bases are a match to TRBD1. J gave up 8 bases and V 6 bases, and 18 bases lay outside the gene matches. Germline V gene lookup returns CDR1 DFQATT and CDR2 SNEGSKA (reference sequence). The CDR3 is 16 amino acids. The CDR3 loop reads CSAADGGTVRAEKLFF. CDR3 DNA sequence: TGCAGTGCCGCAGATGGGGGGACAGTGAGGGCCGAAAAACTGTTTTTT.

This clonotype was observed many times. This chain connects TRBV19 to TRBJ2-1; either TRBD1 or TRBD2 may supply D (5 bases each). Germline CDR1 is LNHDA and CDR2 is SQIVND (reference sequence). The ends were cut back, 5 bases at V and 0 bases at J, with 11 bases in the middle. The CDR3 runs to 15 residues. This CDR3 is CASSWDDSSYNEQFF. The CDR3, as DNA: TGTGCCAGTAGTTGGGACGATAGCTCCTACAATGAGCAGTTCTTC. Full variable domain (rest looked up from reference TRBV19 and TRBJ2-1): DGGITQSPKYLFRKEGQNVTLSCEQNLNHDAMYWYRQDPGQGLRLIYYSQIVNDFQKGDIAEGYSVSREKKESFPLTVTSAQKNPTAFYLCASSWDDSSYNEQFFGPGTRLTVL.

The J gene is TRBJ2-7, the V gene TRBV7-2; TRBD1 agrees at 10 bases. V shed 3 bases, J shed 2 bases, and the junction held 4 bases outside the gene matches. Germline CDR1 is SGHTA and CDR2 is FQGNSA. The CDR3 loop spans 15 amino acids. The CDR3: CASSLMGQGPYEQYF. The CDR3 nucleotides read TGTGCCAGCAGCTTGATGGGACAGGGGCCCTACGAGCAGTACTTC.

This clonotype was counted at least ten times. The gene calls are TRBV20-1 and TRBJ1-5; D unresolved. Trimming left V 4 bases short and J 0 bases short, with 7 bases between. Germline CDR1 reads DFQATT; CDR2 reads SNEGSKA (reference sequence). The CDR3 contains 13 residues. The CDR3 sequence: CSAIPSSNQPQHF. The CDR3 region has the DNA TGCAGTGCTATACCGAGTAGCAATCAGCCCCAGCATTTT.

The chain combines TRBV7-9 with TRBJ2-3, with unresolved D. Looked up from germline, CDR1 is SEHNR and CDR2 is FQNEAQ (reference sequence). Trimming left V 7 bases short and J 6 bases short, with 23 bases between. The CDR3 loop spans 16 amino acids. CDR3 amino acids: CASTPRGWQSLDTQYF. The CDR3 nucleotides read TGTGCCAGCACCCCTAGAGGTTGGCAATCACTGGATACGCAGTATTTT.

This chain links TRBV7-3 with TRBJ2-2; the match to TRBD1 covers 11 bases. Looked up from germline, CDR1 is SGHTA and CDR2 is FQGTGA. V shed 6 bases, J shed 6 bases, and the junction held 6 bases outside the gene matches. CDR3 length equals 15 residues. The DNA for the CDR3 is TGTGCCAGCAGGTCCCGGACAGGGGGCTCCGGGGAGCTGTTTTTT. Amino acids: CASRSRTGGSGELFF.

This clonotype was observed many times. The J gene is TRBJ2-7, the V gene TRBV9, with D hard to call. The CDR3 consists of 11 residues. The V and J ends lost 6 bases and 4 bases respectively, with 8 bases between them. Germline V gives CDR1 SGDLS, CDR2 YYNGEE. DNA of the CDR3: TGTGCCAGCACCGCCATTTACGAGCAGTACTTC. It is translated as CASTAIYEQYF. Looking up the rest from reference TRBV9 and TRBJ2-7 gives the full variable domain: DSGVTQTPKHLITATGQRVTLRCSPRSGDLSVYWYQQSLDQGLQFLIQYYNGEERAKGNILERFSAQQFPDLHSELNLSSLELGDSALYFCASTAIYEQYFGPGTRLTVT.

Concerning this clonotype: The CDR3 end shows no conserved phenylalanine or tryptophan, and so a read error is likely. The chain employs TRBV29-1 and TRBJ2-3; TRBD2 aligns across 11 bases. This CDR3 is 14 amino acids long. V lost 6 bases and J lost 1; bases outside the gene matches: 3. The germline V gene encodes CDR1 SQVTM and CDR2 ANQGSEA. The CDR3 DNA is TGCAGCGTCAGGGGACTAGCGGGCACAGATACGCAGTATTGT. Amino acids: CSVRGLAGTDTQYC.

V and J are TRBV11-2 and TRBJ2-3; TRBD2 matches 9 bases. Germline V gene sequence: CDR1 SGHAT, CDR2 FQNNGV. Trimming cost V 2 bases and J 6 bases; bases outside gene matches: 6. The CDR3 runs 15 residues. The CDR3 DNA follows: TGTGCCAGCAGCTTACTGCGGGAGGGCTTCGATACGCAGTATTTT. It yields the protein CASSLLREGFDTQYF.

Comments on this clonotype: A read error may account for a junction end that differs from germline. The DNA for the CDR3 is TGCAGTGCGCCAGTACAGGTACACCCCTACGGGCAGTACTTC. Translation gives CSAPVQVHPYGQYF. The rearrangement joins TRBV20-1 to TRBJ2-7; D is possibly TRBD1 (5 bases). Germline CDR1 DFQATT, CDR2 SNEGSKA (reference sequence). This CDR3 comprises 14 residues.

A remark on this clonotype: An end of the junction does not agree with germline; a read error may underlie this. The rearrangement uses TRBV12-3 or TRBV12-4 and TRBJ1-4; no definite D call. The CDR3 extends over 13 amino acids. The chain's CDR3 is CASLSGRGEELFF. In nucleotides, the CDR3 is TGTGCCAGCTTGTCTGGAAGAGGTGAAGAACTGTTTTTT.

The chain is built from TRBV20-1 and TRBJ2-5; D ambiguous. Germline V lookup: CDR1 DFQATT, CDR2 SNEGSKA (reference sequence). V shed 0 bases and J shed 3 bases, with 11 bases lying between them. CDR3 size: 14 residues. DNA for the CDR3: TGCAGTGCTAGAGACTCCCTGGCTAAAGAGACCCAGTACTTC. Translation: CSARDSLAKETQYF.

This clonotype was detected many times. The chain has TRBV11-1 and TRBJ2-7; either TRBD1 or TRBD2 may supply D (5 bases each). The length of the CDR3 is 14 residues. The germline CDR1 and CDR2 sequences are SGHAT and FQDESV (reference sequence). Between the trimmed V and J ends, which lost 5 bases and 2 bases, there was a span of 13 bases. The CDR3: CASSHGTETYEQYF. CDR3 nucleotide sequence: TGTGCCAGCAGCCATGGGACGGAGACCTACGAGCAGTACTTC.